This T cell receptor beta chain was identified in a study of blood T cell repertoires in COVID-19. Study context: Researchers got acute and convalescent COVID-19 samples from the United States, Italy and Spain. Sources were T cells, B-cell-depleted T cells, or PBMCs; the material itself was cDNA or gDNA.

With 5 bases clipped from V and 9 bases from J, the junction kept 11 bases outside the gene matches. Germline CDR1 reads MNHEY; CDR2 reads SMNVEV (reference sequence). CDR3 length: 15 residues. This clone was observed a single time. Original handling: Amplification with reference gene primers provided the estimates of nucleated cell counts. Clones were sequenced by immunoSEQ multiplex PCR, and TCRdb holds only the in-frame ones, with some missing. V, J and clone size are those of that table, while D and trimming were read from the DNA. Among 52,000 or so clones listed, about four fifths were seen once.

Sequencing was done on a sample of peripheral blood. This chain uses TRBV27 with TRBJ2-1; 9 positions agree with TRBD1. The sequence was collected from a man in his 70s with active COVID-19. This CDR3 reads CASSPGDRGSVEQFF. CDR3 in DNA: TGTGCCAGCAGTCCCGGCGACAGGGGGTCGGTTGAGCAGTTCTTC.